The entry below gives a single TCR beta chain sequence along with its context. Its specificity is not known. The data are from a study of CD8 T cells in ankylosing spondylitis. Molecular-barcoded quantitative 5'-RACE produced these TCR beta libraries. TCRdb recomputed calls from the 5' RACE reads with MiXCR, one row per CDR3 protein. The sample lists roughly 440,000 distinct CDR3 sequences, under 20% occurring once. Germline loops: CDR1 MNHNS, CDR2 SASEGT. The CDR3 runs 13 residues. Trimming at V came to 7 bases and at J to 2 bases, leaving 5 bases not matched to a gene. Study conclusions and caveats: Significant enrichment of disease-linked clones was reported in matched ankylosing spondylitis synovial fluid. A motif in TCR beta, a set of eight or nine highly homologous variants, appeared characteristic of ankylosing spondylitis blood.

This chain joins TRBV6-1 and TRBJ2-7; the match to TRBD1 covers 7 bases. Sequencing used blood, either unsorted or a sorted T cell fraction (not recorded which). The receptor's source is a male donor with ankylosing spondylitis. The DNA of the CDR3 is TGTGCCAGCAATAACAGGGGCGCCTACGAGCAGTACTTC. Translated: CASNNRGAYEQYF.